This record concerns one T cell receptor (beta chain) sequence. This entry belongs to a study of T cell responses to AZD1222 COVID-19 vaccine. The CDR3 totals 13 residues. The V gene lost 4 bases and the J gene lost 8 bases, with 17 bases spanning the gap. Looked up from germline, CDR1 is GTSNPN and CDR2 is SVGIG (reference sequence). This table comes from immunoSEQ multiplex PCR, and its TCRdb copy is limited to in-frame clones, with some not included. There are 140,000 or so clones in the sample; 88% occur only once, and 3% to 4.5% lies in the top ten. The chain carries TRBV30 and TRBJ1-1; no firm D call. Specimen: peripheral blood, collected on day 0 of AZD1222 vaccination. This TCR was recovered from an adult in good health. CDR3 sequence: CAWNLPGIGEAFF. DNA of the CDR3: TGTGCCTGGAACCTACCCGGGATCGGAGAAGCTTTCTTT.